Described below is a single TCR beta chain sequence and its context. The antigen is not known. This table comes from immunoSEQ multiplex PCR, and its TCRdb copy is limited to in-frame clones, with some not included. Here the sample spans around 140,000 clones, around 92% being singletons. The V gene lost 11 bases and the J gene lost 0 bases, with 14 bases spanning the gap. CDR3 size: 14 residues. CDR1 is SNHLY and CDR2 is FYNNEI in the germline V gene. This sample stems from a study of T cell responses to AZD1222 COVID-19 vaccine. Study-wide points: Spike was spanned by vaccine-associated CD4 TCRs, with dominance at 160-218 and 743-854. Baseline antibody screening turned up just a handful of seropositive AZD1222 recipients. Unmutated regions of variants are reportedly targeted by nearly half of spike-specific TCRs.

Sequences were derived from peripheral blood, sampled on day 0 of AZD1222 vaccination. The genes are TRBV2 and TRBJ2-1; either TRBD1 or TRBD2 may supply D (5 bases each). The TCR was taken from an adult in good health. CDR3 in amino acids: CAGAGPFSYNEQFF. Here the CDR3 DNA reads TGTGCCGGGGCGGGTCCCTTCTCCTACAATGAGCAGTTCTTC.